The T cell receptor (beta chain) under discussion was sequenced for a study of T cell changes during pregnancy in multiple sclerosis (dated by TCRdb to between 2017 and 2020). With regard to the full study: Changes in the T cell repertoire over the course of pregnancy were examined in this study in women with multiple sclerosis.

From cysteine to phenylalanine, the CDR3 is 13 amino acids long. Only the CDR3 DNA stays, 39 bases, in frame from base 1. The germline V gene supplies CDR1 MDHEN and CDR2 SYDVKM. The method was the immunoSEQ multiplex PCR assay. Entries here come from immuneACCESS through TCRdb and include only in-frame sequences with V and J called. Some clones fail to appear in such tables; in the studies checked, an unresolved V gene covers under half of the shortfall, and the cause of the remainder is unknown. A total of tens of thousands of clones appear in this sample, about 93% of them only once. The ten largest clones represent more than 0.95% of the sample. On this clone: Which antigen it targets is not known. At one of its ends the junction is not consistent with the germline gene, which may arise from a read error.

Specimen: peripheral blood, collected in the second trimester of pregnancy. This chain joins TRBV28 to TRBJ1-1; D gene: possibly TRBD1, on 6 matching bases. This receptor was obtained from a female donor in good health, enrolled as a control in a pregnancy study. The encoded CDR3 is CATTSVWDTEAFF. The sequenced DNA is TGTGCCACCACATCGGTGTGGGACACTGAAGCCTTCTTT.